This T cell receptor beta chain was sequenced in a study of T cell changes during pregnancy in multiple sclerosis. After removal of 4 bases from V and 0 bases from J, the junction contained 4 bases not matched to a gene. CDR1 MGHRA and CDR2 YSYEKL come from the germline V gene. The CDR3 extends over 15 amino acids. Here immunoSEQ multiplex PCR was the method, and the copy in TCRdb shows in-frame clones only, minus some. The sample lists about 32,000 clones, 90% to 95% occurring once. The TCR sequence derives from a female donor in good health, enrolled as a control in a pregnancy study. The sample here was CD8+ T cells from peripheral blood mononuclear cells, taken in the second trimester of pregnancy. The genes are TRBV4-1 and TRBJ2-7, with TRBD1 matching over 9 bases. This CDR3 reads CASSLKTGGSYEQYF. The CDR3 DNA reads TGCGCCAGCAGCCTCAAGACAGGGGGCTCCTACGAGCAGTACTTC.